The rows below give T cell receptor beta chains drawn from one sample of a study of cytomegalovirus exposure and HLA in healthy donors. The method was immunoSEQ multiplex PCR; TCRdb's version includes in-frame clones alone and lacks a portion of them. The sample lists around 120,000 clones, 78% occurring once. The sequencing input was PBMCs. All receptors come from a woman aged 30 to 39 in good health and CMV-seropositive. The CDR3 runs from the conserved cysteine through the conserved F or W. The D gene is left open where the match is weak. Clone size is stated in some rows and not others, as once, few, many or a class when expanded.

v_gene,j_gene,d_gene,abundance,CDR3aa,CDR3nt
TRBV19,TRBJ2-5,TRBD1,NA,CASRLQDRGLETQYF,TGTGCCAGTAGACTCCAAGACAGGGGGCTGGAGACCCAGTACTTC
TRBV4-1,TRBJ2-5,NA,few,CASSQGRNGQETQYF,TGCGCCAGCAGCCAAGGTCGGAACGGGCAAGAGACCCAGTACTTC
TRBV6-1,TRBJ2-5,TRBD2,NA,CASSRTSGGSETQYF,TGTGCCAGCAGTCGGACTAGCGGGGGGAGTGAGACCCAGTACTTC
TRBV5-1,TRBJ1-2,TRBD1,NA,CASSFWDSANGYTF,TGCGCCAGCAGCTTCTGGGACAGCGCTAATGGCTACACCTTC
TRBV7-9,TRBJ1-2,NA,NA,CASSLSGGNGYTF,TGTGCCAGCAGCTTATCCGGGGGTAATGGCTACACCTTC
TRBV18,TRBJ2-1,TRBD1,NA,CASSPLGQGGVYNEQFF,TGTGCCAGCTCACCATTAGGACAGGGGGGAGTGTACAATGAGCAGTTCTTC
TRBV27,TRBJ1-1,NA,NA,CASSLRGRGDAFF,TGTGCCAGCAGTTTGCGGGGGCGGGGGGATGCTTTCTTT
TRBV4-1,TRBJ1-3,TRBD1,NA,CASGQGGISGNTIYF,TGCGCCAGCGGGCAGGGGGGAATCTCTGGAAACACCATATATTTT
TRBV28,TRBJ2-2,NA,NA,CASTPEGAKRRWAAGELFF,TGTGCCAGCACCCCGGAGGGGGCGAAGAGAAGATGGGCAGCTGGGGAGCTGTTTTTT
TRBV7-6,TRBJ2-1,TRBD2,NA,CASSSTSGGGFEQFF,TGTGCCAGCAGCAGTACTAGCGGGGGGGGGTTTGAGCAGTTCTTC
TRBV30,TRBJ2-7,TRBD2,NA,CAWRTKAGGYYEQYF,TGTGCCTGGAGGACGAAAGCGGGGGGGTACTACGAGCAGTACTTC
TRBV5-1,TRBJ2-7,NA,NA,CASSLEDRRYVQYF,TGCGCCAGCAGCTTGGAGGACAGAAGGTACGTGCAGTACTTC
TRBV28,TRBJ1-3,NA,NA,CASSSLGGNSGNTIYF,TGTGCCAGCAGTTCCCTTGGGGGGAACTCTGGAAACACCATATATTTT
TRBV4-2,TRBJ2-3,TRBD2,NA,CASSQGGGRTDTQYF,TGTGCCAGCAGCCAAGGGGGGGGACGTACAGATACGCAGTATTTT
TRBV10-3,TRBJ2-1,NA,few,CAIAQGDYNEQFF,TGTGCCATCGCGCAGGGTGATTACAATGAGCAGTTCTTC
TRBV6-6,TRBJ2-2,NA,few,CASSRTATNTGELFF,TGTGCCAGCAGTCGGACAGCTACGAACACCGGGGAGCTGTTTTTT
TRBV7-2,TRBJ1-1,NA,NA,CASSPTPHRANTEAFF,TGTGCCAGCAGCCCAACGCCTCACAGGGCGAACACTGAAGCTTTCTTT
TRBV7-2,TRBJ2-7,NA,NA,CASTLDPQSAYEQYF,TGTGCCAGCACCCTTGACCCACAAAGCGCCTACGAGCAGTACTTC
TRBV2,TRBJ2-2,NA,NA,CASSGAPPNTGELFF,TGTGCCAGCAGTGGGGCGCCACCGAACACCGGGGAGCTGTTTTTT
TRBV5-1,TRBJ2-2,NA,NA,CASSFQLLTRRYTGELFF,TGCGCCAGCAGCTTTCAATTACTGACTAGACGGTACACCGGGGAGCTGTTTTTT
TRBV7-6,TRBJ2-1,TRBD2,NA,CASSLIHSGGAGEQFF,TGTGCCAGCAGCTTAATTCATAGCGGGGGGGCTGGTGAGCAGTTCTTC
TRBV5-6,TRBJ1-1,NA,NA,CASSFGVRTEAFF,TGTGCCAGCAGCTTCGGGGTTAGAACTGAAGCTTTCTTT
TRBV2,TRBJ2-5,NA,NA,CASTYSGGEETQYF,TGTGCCAGTACCTATTCTGGCGGGGAAGAGACCCAGTACTTC
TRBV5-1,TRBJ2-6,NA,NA,CASSLALSGSGANVLTF,TGCGCCAGCAGCTTGGCCCTCTCAGGGTCCGGGGCCAACGTCCTGACTTTC
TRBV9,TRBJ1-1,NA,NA,CASSVEQVGTEAFF,TGTGCCAGCAGCGTAGAGCAGGTTGGCACTGAAGCTTTCTTT
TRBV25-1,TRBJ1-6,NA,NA,CATSGGGDNSPLHF,TGTGCCACCTCAGGTGGAGGTGATAATTCACCCCTCCACTTT
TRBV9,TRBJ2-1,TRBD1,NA,CASSVDRGHEQFF,TGTGCCAGCAGCGTGGACAGGGGCCATGAGCAGTTCTTC
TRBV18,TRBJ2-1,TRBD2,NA,CASSPWTSGGGYNEQFF,TGTGCCAGCTCACCTTGGACTAGCGGGGGGGGATACAATGAGCAGTTCTTC
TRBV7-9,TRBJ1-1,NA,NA,CASSWGWMNTEAFF,TGTGCCAGCAGCTGGGGCTGGATGAACACTGAAGCTTTCTTT
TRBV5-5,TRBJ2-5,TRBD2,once,CASSLPRGGGQETQYF,TGTGCCAGCAGCCTACCACGGGGGGGAGGGCAAGAGACCCAGTACTTC
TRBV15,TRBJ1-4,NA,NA,CATSREGVVTNEKLFF,TGTGCCACCAGCAGAGAAGGGGTAGTCACTAATGAAAAACTGTTTTTT
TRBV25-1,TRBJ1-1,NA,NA,CASDILGQKNTEAFF,TGTGCCAGTGACATTCTCGGACAGAAGAACACTGAAGCTTTCTTT
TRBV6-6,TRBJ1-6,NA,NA,CASSGSGGPRNSPLHF,TGTGCCAGCAGTGGCTCTGGGGGCCCTCGTAATTCACCCCTCCACTTT
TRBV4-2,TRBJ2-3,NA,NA,CASSRVTSQSTDTQYF,TGTGCCAGCAGCCGCGTTACTAGCCAGAGCACAGATACGCAGTATTTT
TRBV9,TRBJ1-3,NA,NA,CASSPGEGSSGNTIYF,TGTGCCAGCAGCCCGGGGGAGGGGAGCTCTGGAAACACCATATATTTT
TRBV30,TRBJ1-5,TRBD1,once,CAWSRDRNQPQHF,TGTGCCTGGAGTAGGGACAGAAATCAGCCCCAGCATTTT
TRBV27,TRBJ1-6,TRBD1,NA,CASSLRDRRYNSPLHF,TGTGCCAGCAGTCTTCGGGACAGACGGTATAATTCACCCCTCCACTTT
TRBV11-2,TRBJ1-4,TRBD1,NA,CASSPGQGWEKLFF,TGTGCCAGCAGCCCAGGACAGGGATGGGAAAAACTGTTTTTT
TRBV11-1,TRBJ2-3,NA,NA,CASRRREGGSTDTQYF,TGTGCCAGCAGACGTAGGGAGGGGGGCTCCACAGATACGCAGTATTTT
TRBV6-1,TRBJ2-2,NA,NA,CASSGFRVDTGELFF,TGTGCCAGCAGTGGATTCAGGGTTGACACCGGGGAGCTGTTTTTT